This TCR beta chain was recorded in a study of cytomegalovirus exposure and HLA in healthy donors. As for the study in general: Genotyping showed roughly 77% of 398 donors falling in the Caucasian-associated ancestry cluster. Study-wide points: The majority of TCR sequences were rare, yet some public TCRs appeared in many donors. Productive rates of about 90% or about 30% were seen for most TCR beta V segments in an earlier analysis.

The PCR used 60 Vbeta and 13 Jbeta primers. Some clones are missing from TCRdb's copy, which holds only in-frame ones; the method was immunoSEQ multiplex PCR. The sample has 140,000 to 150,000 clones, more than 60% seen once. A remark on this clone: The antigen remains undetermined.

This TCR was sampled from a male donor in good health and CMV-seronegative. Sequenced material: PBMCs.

The CDR3 reads CASSQAAGETQYF. In DNA, the CDR3 is TGCGCCAGCAGCCAGGCTGCGGGAGAGACCCAGTACTTC. The chain uses TRBV4-3 and TRBJ2-5; D is possibly TRBD2 (5 bases). CDR1 and CDR2 from the germline V gene are LGHNA and YSLEER. The CDR3 is 13 amino acids. The V end was cut by 3 bases, the J end by 4 bases, with 9 bases between.